The entry below gives a single T cell receptor (beta chain) sequence along with its context. Its antigen remains unidentified. Base qualities are missing; no much larger clone stands one base away. TCR beta VDJ combination and CDR3 sequence profiling used genomic DNA as the template. An Illumina HiSeq 2000 was used for TCR repertoire sequencing. Per the original workflow: Repertoire assessment relied on Simpson's diversity index, CDR3 size and DJ length profiles, and TRBV/TRBJ rearrangement plots. The immunodominant clone was defined as the most abundant DNA sequence in deep sequencing data. CDR3 amino acid sequences were screened for sharing across subjects and were compared with published repertoires and the VDJdb database. TCRdb trimmed the raw reads at Q25, called clones with MiXCR and kept productive beta chains. Every CDR3 protein is listed once, alongside the most common genes and DNA of its rows. The V and J calls reflect TCRdb's pipeline rather than the authors' work. Here the sample has about 180,000 distinct CDR3 sequences; roughly 60% occur a single time. About 44% of the sample goes to the ten largest clones.

Patients chosen for sequencing had shown expansion of CD8+CD57+ cells by flow cytometry. All patients had severe acquired aplastic anemia diagnosed by International Study of Aplastic Anemia and Agranulocytosis and Camitta criteria. No therapy had been received by the patients at the time of blood sampling. In the study, sorted CD4+ and CD8+ blood T cells from patients with severe aplastic anemia and from healthy subjects underwent deep sequencing of TCR repertoires. In the USA, patient enrollment took place under clinicaltrials.gov protocols 00001620, 01623167, 00001397, 00071045, 00081523 and 00961064. Ficoll-Paque density gradient centrifugation was used to isolate peripheral blood mononuclear cells. CD4+ and CD8+ T cells were sorted by FACS or magnetic beads before DNA extraction. These data are taken from a study of CD8+CD57+ T cells in acquired aplastic anemia (dated by TCRdb to 2016 to 2019). Some background on the complete study: DNA extracted from sorted CD4+ and CD8+ cells had a mean of approximately 3.3 ug, with a range of roughly 0.17 to 27.4 ug. A CD8+CD57+ expansion meant a frequency higher than the mean frequency seen in healthy subjects.

The investigation overall reported the following: Fewer than 30 CD8+ CDR3 sequences were found in both patients and controls but appeared to be highly expressed in patients and within the immunodominant clones of the patients. Between patients and healthy controls, no significant difference in CD8+ Simpson's diversity was found (P=0.060).

The receptor was derived from a human donor with aplastic anemia. What was sequenced was sorted CD4+, CD8+, or CD8+CD57+ T cells (not recorded which) from PBMCs.

Here is the DNA: TGTGCCAGTAGCCCCCGCCGGACAGACTACGAGCAGTACTTC. The translation is CASSPRRTDYEQYF. The receptor chain draws on TRBV19 and TRBJ2-7, with TRBD1 as a weak D call on 6 bases. The germline ends are 15 bases apart after V is trimmed by 6 bases and J by 3 bases. CDR1 and CDR2, per the germline V gene (reference sequence), are LNHDA and SQIVND. Spanning cysteine to phenylalanine, the CDR3 consists of 14 amino acids. CDR3 DNA is the only sequence kept; it has 42 bases, read in frame from the first base. The CDR3, completed at both ends by the reference TRBV19 and TRBJ2-7 genes, gives the full variable domain DGGITQSPKYLFRKEGQNVTLSCEQNLNHDAMYWYRQDPGQGLRLIYYSQIVNDFQKGDIAEGYSVSREKKESFPLTVTSAQKNPTAFYLCASSPRRTDYEQYFGPGTRLTVT.